A single sample is the source of the 17 T cell receptor beta chains below, sequenced in a study of Tregs in tolerant kidney transplant recipients. The table came from immunoSEQ multiplex PCR; TCRdb's copy has only in-frame clones and leaves some out. The sample lists roughly 52,000 clones, approximately 90% seen once, with roughly 15% in the top ten. The nonmyeloablative bone marrow transplants came from related graft donors, with transient mixed chimerism. Sample: CD8+ T cells from blood (PBMCs), taken 24 months after the transplant. The receptors come from a human patient who received a combined kidney and bone marrow transplant. Some T cells here may be from the graft donor.

V is TRBV28 and J is TRBJ1-1, with a possible D match to TRBD1 (6 bases). Germline CDR1 reads MDHEN; CDR2 reads SYDVKM. The CDR3 loop spans 14 amino acids. Trimming removed 6 bases at V and 7 bases at J, with 18 bases between. CDR3 in DNA: TGTGCCAGCAGCCAAGGGTACGGGACAATTGAAGCTTTCTTT. This gives the protein CASSQGYGTIEAFF.

The chain has TRBV21-1 and TRBJ2-7; TRBD2 is the table's D call, not checked against the DNA. TRBV21-1 is assigned pseudogene status. This CDR3 has 14 residues. This CDR3 is CASSKEAISYEQYF. The CDR3 DNA reads as TGTGCCAGCAGCAAAGAAGCTATCTCCTACGAGCAGTACTTC.

This clone was counted once. V is TRBV4-1 and J is TRBJ2-5; perhaps TRBD2 as D (6 bases). The DNA end lines up better with TRBJ2-7; the J call may be wrong. There are 15 residues in the CDR3. Germline loops: CDR1 MGHRA, CDR2 YSYEKL. CDR3 sequence reads: CASSQQPGLNYEQYF. In DNA, the CDR3 is TGCGCCAGCAGCCAACAACCGGGACTTAACTACGAGCAGTACTTC.

The V and J genes are TRBV27 and TRBJ2-1; TRBD2 matches 10 bases. Germline V lookup: CDR1 MNHEY, CDR2 SMNVEV (reference sequence). CDR3 size: 15 residues. J was trimmed by 6 bases and V by 4 bases; bases with no gene match: 6. DNA for the CDR3: TGTGCCAGCAGTTCCGAGCTAGCGGGAGTCAATGAGCAGTTCTTC. It is translated as CASSSELAGVNEQFF.

This chain connects TRBV4-2 to TRBJ2-2; 9 bases are shared with TRBD1. CDR3 length: 18 amino acids. Germline CDR1 reads LGHNA; CDR2 reads YNFKEQ. Trimming at V came to 4 bases and at J to 5 bases, leaving 14 bases not matched to a gene. In DNA form, the CDR3 reads TGTGCCAGCAGCCCAATCCCGGGACAGGGTACGAGGACCGGGGAGCTGTTTTTT. Its protein is CASSPIPGQGTRTGELFF.

V and J are TRBV30 and TRBJ1-1; D remains ambiguous. The CDR3 has 13 residues. Trimming left V 1 base short and J 0 bases short, with 6 bases between. Germline assignment: CDR1 GTSNPN and CDR2 SVGIG (reference sequence). In DNA form, the CDR3 reads TGTGCCTGGAGTGAGCTTGTGAACACTGAAGCTTTCTTT. Translating gives CAWSELVNTEAFF. The whole variable domain, filled in from reference TRBV30 and TRBJ1-1, reads SQTIHQWPATLVQPVGSPLSLECTVEGTSNPNLYWYRQAAGRGLQLLFYSVGIGQISSEVPQNLSASRPQDRQFILSSKKLLLSDSGFYLCAWSELVNTEAFFGQGTRLTVV.

The chain's CDR3 is CASSLSNQPQHF. The CDR3 nucleotides read TGTGCCAGCAGCTTATCTAATCAGCCCCAGCATTTT. This chain uses TRBV7-3 with TRBJ1-5, with D hard to call. Germline values: CDR1 SGHTA, CDR2 FQGTGA. Trimming took off 2 bases at V and 4 bases at J, with 3 bases between the two ends. CDR3 length: 12 residues.

CDR3 region: CASSGPGLAATIRSDTQYF. As DNA, the CDR3 is TGTGCCAGCAGCGGACCGGGACTAGCGGCAACCATTCGCTCAGATACGCAGTATTTT. The chain is built from TRBV9 and TRBJ2-3, with TRBD2 matching over 11 bases. CDR3 length: 19 amino acids. After removal of 3 bases from V and 4 bases from J, the junction contained 16 bases not matched to a gene. Germline lookup yields CDR1 SGDLS and CDR2 YYNGEE.

The V call is TRBV15, the J call TRBJ2-5, with D possibly TRBD2 on 5 matching bases. Germline CDR1 reads LNHNV; CDR2 reads YYDKDF (reference sequence). The CDR3 length is 15 residues. Trimming cost V 5 bases and J 2 bases, with 15 bases left between them. Here the CDR3 DNA reads TGTGCCACCAGCCTAGGGCTAGCTACTCAAGAGACCCAGTACTTC. Translation gives CATSLGLATQETQYF.

The chain has TRBV29-1 and TRBJ2-7; 7 nucleotides agree with TRBD1. The CDR3 length is 14 residues. Unmatched junction bases numbered 5, after V lost 1 base and J lost 2 bases. Per germline, CDR1 SQVTM and CDR2 ANQGSEA. The CDR3 region has the DNA TGCAGCGTTGAAGTCCGGGACAGTCCCTACGAGCAGTACTTC. This sequence encodes CSVEVRDSPYEQYF.

This chain connects TRBV7-9 to TRBJ1-1, with a possible D match to TRBD1 (6 bases). Germline V gene lookup returns CDR1 SEHNR and CDR2 FQNEAQ (reference sequence). Trimming stripped 5 bases from V and 4 bases from J, with 14 bases between. CDR3 size: 14 residues. This CDR3 reads CASSQQGFSTEAFF. The CDR3 DNA sequence: TGTGCCAGCAGCCAACAGGGCTTTTCCACTGAAGCTTTCTTT.

The chain couples TRBV27 to TRBJ1-2; 8 positions match TRBD1. With 5 bases clipped from V and 7 bases from J, the junction kept 6 bases outside the gene matches. Germline CDR1 and CDR2: MNHEY and SMNVEV (reference sequence). The CDR3 consists of 13 residues. The CDR3: CASSGQGAVGYTF. CDR3 DNA sequence: TGTGCCAGCAGTGGGCAGGGGGCAGTTGGCTACACCTTC.

The chain recombines TRBV30 with TRBJ2-1; 11 bases align to TRBD2. With 3 bases clipped from V and 7 bases from J, the junction kept 5 bases outside the gene matches. Germline-derived CDR1 and CDR2 are GTSNPN and SVGIG (reference sequence). This CDR3 is 14 amino acids long. CDR3 protein: CAWRGLAAGNEQFF. In DNA, the CDR3 is TGTGCCTGGAGGGGACTAGCGGCGGGGAATGAGCAGTTCTTC.

CDR3 DNA sequence: TGCGCCAGCTCCTCTCCGGGACAGGGGGCGTCTGGCTACACCTTC. This gives the protein CASSSPGQGASGYTF. The V gene is TRBV4-1, the J gene TRBJ1-2; TRBD1 matches 12 bases. This CDR3 spans 15 amino acids. Trimming cost V 8 bases and J 7 bases; bases outside gene matches: 11. Germline V CDR1 and CDR2: MGHRA, YSYEKL.

This chain connects TRBV5-4 to TRBJ2-5, with TRBD1 as a possible D gene (5 bases). The CDR3 consists of 14 residues. V shed 5 bases and J shed 2 bases, with 13 bases lying between them. The germline CDR1 and CDR2 sequences are SGHNT and YYREEE (reference sequence). Written as DNA, the CDR3 is TGTGCCAGCAGTTCTAGGGGCGTGCAAGAGACCCAGTACTTC. The encoded protein is CASSSRGVQETQYF.

This chain joins TRBV5-1 and TRBJ2-7; 7 positions match TRBD1. The germline gives CDR1 SGHRS, CDR2 YFSETQ. The V gene end was trimmed by 5 bases and the J gene end by 3 bases; junction bases not matched to a gene: 2. CDR3 size: 12 residues. The CDR3 spells CASRGGGYEQYF. The CDR3 DNA sequence: TGCGCCAGCAGAGGGGGCGGCTACGAGCAGTACTTC.

The chain carries TRBV19 and TRBJ1-2; D is perhaps TRBD1 (5 bases). The germline V gene has CDR1 LNHDA and CDR2 SQIVND (reference sequence). The CDR3 has 14 residues. Trimming took off 0 bases at V and 4 bases at J, with 9 bases between the two ends. In nucleotides, the CDR3 is TGTGCCAGTAGTATAGAGGGGCGCTTCTATGGCTACACCTTC. It is translated as CASSIEGRFYGYTF. The full variable domain, in which reference TRBV19 and TRBJ1-2 provide the parts outside the CDR3, is DGGITQSPKYLFRKEGQNVTLSCEQNLNHDAMYWYRQDPGQGLRLIYYSQIVNDFQKGDIAEGYSVSREKKESFPLTVTSAQKNPTAFYLCASSIEGRFYGYTFGSGTRLTVV.